This TCR beta chain was retrieved from a study of blood T cell repertoires in COVID-19. Study context: The origin of the acute and convalescent COVID-19 samples was the United States, Italy and Spain. From T cells, B-cell-depleted T cells, or PBMCs came the material, which was cDNA or gDNA.

In the authors' workflow: Amplification from reference gene primers served as the basis for estimated nucleated cell counts. TCRdb keeps only in-frame clones here, not all; method: immunoSEQ multiplex PCR. V, J and clone size reflect that table, while D and trimming were determined from the DNA. The sample has approximately 68,000 clones; about 89% are singletons. Losses at the gene ends were 2 bases for V and 5 bases for J; bases not matched to a gene: 2. Looked up from germline, CDR1 is MNHEY and CDR2 is SVGAGI. The CDR3 extends over 13 amino acids. This chain uses TRBV6-5 with TRBJ2-7; 8 nucleotides align to TRBD2. This TCR came from a woman aged 60 to 75 with acute or convalescent COVID-19. Sequencing input: peripheral blood. The CDR3 coding sequence is TGTGCCAGCAGTTACGCGGGGGGCAACGAGCAGTACTTC. It yields the protein CASSYAGGNEQYF.